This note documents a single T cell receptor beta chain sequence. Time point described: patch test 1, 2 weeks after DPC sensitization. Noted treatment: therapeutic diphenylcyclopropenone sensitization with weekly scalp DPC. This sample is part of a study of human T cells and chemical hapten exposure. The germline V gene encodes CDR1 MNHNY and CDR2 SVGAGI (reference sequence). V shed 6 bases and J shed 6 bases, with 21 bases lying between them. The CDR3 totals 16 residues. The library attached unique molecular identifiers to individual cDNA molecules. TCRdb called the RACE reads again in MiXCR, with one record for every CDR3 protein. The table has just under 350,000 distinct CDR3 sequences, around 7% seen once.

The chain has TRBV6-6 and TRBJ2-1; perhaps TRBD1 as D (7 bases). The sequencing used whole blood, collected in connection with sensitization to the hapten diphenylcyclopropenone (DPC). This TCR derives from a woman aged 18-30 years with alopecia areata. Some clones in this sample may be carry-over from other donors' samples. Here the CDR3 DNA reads TGTGCCAGCAGCCGTCAAACAGGGGCGGGAAGCAATGAGCAGTTCTTC. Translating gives CASSRQTGAGSNEQFF.